These 27 T cell receptor beta chains share one sample of origin, sequenced in a study of T-cell reconstitution after alpha-beta-depleted transplantation in children. The TCRbeta library incorporated unique molecular identifiers. One entry per CDR3 protein results from TCRdb running MiXCR on the PCR reads. The sample has more than 500,000 distinct CDR3 sequences, approximately 10% seen once. The sequencing here drew on PBMCs, mostly from graft donor cells, taken 180 days after TCRalphabeta/CD19-depleted stem cell transplant. These receptors all stem from a female patient between 2 and 15 years old who had a stem cell transplant for aplastic anemia, so the T cells may come from the graft donor.

The sample holds many counts of this clonotype. V gene TRBV20-1 combines with J gene TRBJ1-6; D might be TRBD1 (6 bases). Trimming took off 6 bases at V and 0 bases at J, with 12 bases between the two ends. The length of the CDR3 is 15 residues. Per germline, CDR1 DFQATT and CDR2 SNEGSKA (reference sequence). Written as DNA, the CDR3 is TGCAGTGCCGGGGGAGGGGGCTCCTATAATTCACCCCTCCACTTT. Its translation is CSAGGGGSYNSPLHF.

This clonotype has just a few counts. The CDR3 nucleotides read TGTGCCAGCAGTTCTGGGCTGGGACTAGCGGGCGAGCAGTACGTC. It encodes CASSSGLGLAGEQYV. The V gene is TRBV12-3 or TRBV12-4, the J gene TRBJ2-7; 12 bases are shared with TRBD2. This CDR3 is built from 15 residues. With V trimmed by 4 bases and J by 6 bases, 7 bases remained unmatched.

The V call is TRBV24-1, the J call TRBJ2-1, with D tentatively TRBD1 (6 bases). The CDR3 runs 15 residues. Germline values: CDR1 KGHDR, CDR2 SFDVKD. Trimming stripped 6 bases from V and 5 bases from J, with 16 bases between. CDR3 in DNA: TGTGCCACCAGTTTTTTAGGGCAGGGGAACAATGAGCAGTTCTTC. Its translation is CATSFLGQGNNEQFF.

V usage is TRBV12-3 or TRBV12-4 and J usage is TRBJ2-7; D gene unclear. This CDR3 contains 14 residues. V was trimmed by 5 bases and J by 2 bases, leaving 13 bases between them. The DNA for the CDR3 is TGTGCCAGCAGTAGGCTAGAGGCGGCCTACGAGCAGTACTTC. Amino acid sequence: CASSRLEAAYEQYF.

V is TRBV20-1 and J is TRBJ2-1; no reliable D call. The J call is in doubt because the DNA end fits TRBJ2-7 better. The CDR3 covers 15 residues. The V gene's germline CDR1 is DFQATT and CDR2 SNEGSKA (reference sequence). The CDR3 loop reads CSARDRNLQPYEQYF. The CDR3 nucleotides are TGCAGTGCTAGAGATCGTAACTTGCAACCCTACGAGCAGTACTTC.

The chain has TRBV10-3 and TRBJ2-1; D might be TRBD1 (5 bases). V was clipped by 3 bases and J by 8 bases, with 14 bases between them. Germline CDR1 ENHRY, CDR2 SYGVKD. The CDR3 is made up of 14 amino acids. This CDR3 reads CAISESPGHHEQFF. CDR3 DNA: TGTGCCATCAGTGAATCCCCAGGACACCATGAGCAGTTCTTC.

This clonotype was counted between two and nine times. This sequence joins TRBV3-1 and TRBJ1-6, with 10 bases matching TRBD1. The CDR3 is 21 residues long. Germline V gene sequence: CDR1 LGHDT, CDR2 YNNKEL (reference sequence). After removal of 1 base from V and 6 bases from J, the junction contained 18 bases not matched to a gene. The CDR3 nucleotides read TGTGCCAGCAGCCAAGGGCACCCCTTCCCGGGACAGGGGAGGAGTAATTCACCCCTCCACTTT. This codes for CASSQGHPFPGQGRSNSPLHF.

This clonotype was seen at least ten times. V usage is TRBV5-1 and J usage is TRBJ2-1, with 8 nucleotides matching TRBD2. Germline CDR1 and CDR2: SGHRS and YFSETQ. CDR3 length: 15 residues. Trimming removed 2 bases from V and 5 bases from J; junction bases left unmatched: 6. CDR3 in DNA: TGCGCCAGCAGCTTTAATAGCGGGGAAGACAATGAGCAGTTCTTC. It specifies CASSFNSGEDNEQFF. Full variable domain (outside the CDR3, taken from reference TRBV5-1 and TRBJ2-1): KAGVTQTPRYLIKTRGQQVTLSCSPISGHRSVSWYQQTPGQGLQFLFEYFSETQRNKGNFPGRFSGRQFSNSRSEMNVSTLELGDSALYLCASSFNSGEDNEQFFGPGTRLTVL.

This chain links TRBV4-1 with TRBJ1-1; D remains unclear. Trimming shortened V by 0 bases and J by 0 bases, and 17 bases separated the two germline ends. Germline CDR1 and CDR2: MGHRA and YSYEKL. The CDR3 runs to 18 residues. The CDR3, as DNA: TGCGCCAGCAGCCAAGATCTTGGGCCTCTTCACATGAACACTGAAGCTTTCTTT. Translating it yields CASSQDLGPLHMNTEAFF.

This chain links TRBV29-1 with TRBJ1-1, with D unclear. The germline V gene has CDR1 SQVTM and CDR2 ANQGSEA. The CDR3 totals 14 residues. Trimming removed 6 bases from V and 2 bases from J, with 16 bases in between. Written as DNA, the CDR3 is TGCAGCGTGCGGCCCCCGGGCCCAAACACTGAAGCTTTCTTT. Its translation: CSVRPPGPNTEAFF.

The sample holds a few counts of this clonotype. The chain is built from TRBV11-1 and TRBJ2-7; TRBD2 matches at 14 bases. V was pared by 5 bases and J by 0 bases, with 15 bases of the junction left unmatched. Germline CDR1 and CDR2: SGHAT and FQDESV (reference sequence). This CDR3 region has 20 residues. The CDR3 coding sequence is TGTGCCAGCAGCCCCCCACCTGGACTAGCGGGAGGTCTTAGCTCCTACGAGCAGTACGTC. It specifies CASSPPPGLAGGLSSYEQYV.

This clonotype was observed a few times. The chain uses TRBV20-1 and TRBJ2-1; tentatively, D is TRBD2 (5 bases). Germline values: CDR1 DFQATT, CDR2 SNEGSKA (reference sequence). V lost 3 bases, J lost 0 bases, and 12 bases lay in between. This CDR3 is built from 15 residues. CDR3 region: CSARSRESSYNEQFF. CDR3 DNA sequence: TGCAGTGCTAGGTCGAGGGAGAGCTCCTACAATGAGCAGTTCTTC.

This clonotype showed up many times. The chain joins TRBV5-1 to TRBJ2-1; 8 nucleotides match TRBD2. V gave up 4 bases and J gave up 8 bases; unmatched junction bases: 11. Looked up from germline, CDR1 is SGHRS and CDR2 is YFSETQ. The CDR3 has 15 amino acids. The CDR3 protein is CASSRPGLVGDEQFF. The CDR3 DNA is TGCGCCAGCAGCCGACCGGGACTAGTCGGCGATGAGCAGTTCTTC.

The chain is built from TRBV14 and TRBJ1-2, with a weak D call TRBD1 (5 bases). Trimming cost V 3 bases and J 7 bases, with 15 bases left between them. Germline CDR1 reads SGHDN; CDR2 reads FVKESK. CDR3 size: 14 residues. CDR3 in amino acids: CASSHYGDHSGYTF. The CDR3 bases are TGTGCCAGCAGCCATTACGGGGACCATAGTGGCTACACCTTC.

The gene calls are TRBV12-3 or TRBV12-4 and TRBJ1-2; 9 bases align to TRBD1. This CDR3 has 14 amino acids. V was clipped by 6 bases and J by 5 bases; unmatched bases: 7. CDR3 in DNA: TGTGCCAGCAGAGGGGACAGGGAGAGGTATGGCTACACCTTC. Its protein is CASRGDRERYGYTF.

This clonotype was detected a few times. This sequence joins TRBV11-2 and TRBJ2-3; no firm D call. The CDR3 runs 15 residues. V was pared by 1 base and J by 2 bases, with 10 bases between. From germline, CDR1 is SGHAT and CDR2 FQNNGV. The DNA of the CDR3 is TGTGCCAGCAGCTTAGGGATGGTCTACACAGATACGCAGTATTTT. Protein product: CASSLGMVYTDTQYF.

This clonotype has just a few counts. The chain is built from TRBV27 and TRBJ2-6; D might be TRBD1 (5 bases). V was cut by 3 bases and J by 0 bases, with 15 bases left in between. The CDR3 is 18 residues long. CDR1 MNHEY and CDR2 SMNVEV come from the germline V gene (reference sequence). The CDR3 protein is CASSFGARDSSGANVLTF. DNA for the CDR3: TGTGCCAGCAGTTTTGGTGCCCGAGACAGCTCTGGGGCCAACGTCCTGACTTTC.

Many counts were recorded for this clonotype. V usage is TRBV21-1 and J usage is TRBJ2-7; TRBD1 reflects the table's D call only, with no check against the DNA. TRBV21-1 is classified as a pseudogene. The CDR3 extends over 16 amino acids. DNA of the CDR3: TGTGCCAGCAGCAAACCCCAAGGGGGGAGGAGCTACGAGCAGTACTTC. Encoded protein: CASSKPQGGRSYEQYF.

This clonotype was observed many times. The chain is built from TRBV20-1 and TRBJ2-7, with TRBD2 identical over 8 bases. Unmatched junction bases numbered 4, after V lost 0 bases and J lost 3 bases. Per the germline V gene, CDR1 is DFQATT and CDR2 is SNEGSKA (reference sequence). The CDR3 has 14 amino acids. CDR3 DNA sequence: TGCAGTGCTAGAGATCGGGGGGGAGGCTACGAGCAGTACTTC. This encodes CSARDRGGGYEQYF.

V and J are TRBV7-8 and TRBJ2-2, with 9 bases lining up with TRBD2. CDR1 is SGHVS, CDR2 FQNEAQ, per germline. This CDR3 spans 16 amino acids. V trimming: 4 bases; J trimming: 4 bases; junction bases outside the gene matches: 7. The CDR3 DNA sequence: TGTGCCAGCAGCTCACTGGCGGGAGGGCGCACCGGGGAGCTGTTTTTT. Amino acid sequence: CASSSLAGGRTGELFF.

The chain combines TRBV29-1 with TRBJ2-3, with 7 bases aligning to TRBD1. The CDR3 extends over 15 amino acids. Per germline, CDR1 SQVTM and CDR2 ANQGSEA. J lost 1 base, V lost 1 base, and 5 bases had no gene match. CDR3 in DNA: TGCAGCGTTGAAGGCGCAACAGGGGGCACAGATACGCAGTATTTT. Translation: CSVEGATGGTDTQYF.

The chain uses TRBV29-1 and TRBJ2-5; D might be TRBD1 (5 bases). With 2 bases removed from V and 5 bases from J, the gap between germline ends came to 15 bases. CDR1 is SQVTM, CDR2 ANQGSEA, per germline. The length of the CDR3 is 14 residues. The CDR3 DNA is TGCAGCGTTGAACCCCAAGGACAAACGGAGACCCAGTACTTC. It is translated as CSVEPQGQTETQYF.

V and J are TRBV5-1 and TRBJ1-3; tentative D call: TRBD1 (6 bases). This CDR3 has 18 amino acids. V was shortened by 0 bases and J by 4 bases, with 20 bases between the two germline ends. CDR1 is SGHRS and CDR2 is YFSETQ in the germline V gene. DNA for the CDR3: TGCGCCAGCAGCTTGGTGGTTGCGGGGGCGAGTGGAGGAAACACCATATATTTT. This translates into CASSLVVAGASGGNTIYF.

This clonotype was found many times. The genes are TRBV20-1 and TRBJ2-5; D may be TRBD2 (6 bases). The CDR3 sequence is 15 residues long. Germline V gene sequence: CDR1 DFQATT, CDR2 SNEGSKA (reference sequence). V dropped 5 bases and J dropped 3 bases, with 19 bases sitting between them. CDR3: CSASNTGTSKETQYF. In DNA, the CDR3 is TGCAGTGCTTCTAACACCGGGACTTCTAAAGAGACCCAGTACTTC.

This clonotype has ten or more counts. The V and J genes are TRBV20-1 and TRBJ2-7, with D unclear. This CDR3 comprises 15 residues. Germline V gene data show CDR1 as DFQATT and CDR2 as SNEGSKA (reference sequence). Trimming removed 3 bases at V and 7 bases at J, with 22 bases between. The CDR3 DNA reads as TGCAGTGCTAGTCGTGACGCCGAAAACCGTCAGGAGCAGTACTTC. This codes for CSASRDAENRQEQYF.

CDR3: CASSLWPKSNTGELFF. CDR3 DNA: TGCGCCAGCAGCTTGTGGCCTAAATCAAACACCGGGGAGCTGTTTTTT. This chain links TRBV5-1 with TRBJ2-2; no firm D call. Deletions cut 1 base from V and 2 bases from J, with 12 bases between. Germline CDR1 and CDR2: SGHRS and YFSETQ. This CDR3 has 16 residues.

V and J are TRBV21-1 and TRBJ2-1. TRBV21-1 represents a pseudogene. The CDR3 runs to 13 residues. For the CDR3, the DNA is TGTGCCAGCAGCAAAGCGGCGGATCTTGAGCAGTTCTTC. Translation gives CASSKAADLEQFF.